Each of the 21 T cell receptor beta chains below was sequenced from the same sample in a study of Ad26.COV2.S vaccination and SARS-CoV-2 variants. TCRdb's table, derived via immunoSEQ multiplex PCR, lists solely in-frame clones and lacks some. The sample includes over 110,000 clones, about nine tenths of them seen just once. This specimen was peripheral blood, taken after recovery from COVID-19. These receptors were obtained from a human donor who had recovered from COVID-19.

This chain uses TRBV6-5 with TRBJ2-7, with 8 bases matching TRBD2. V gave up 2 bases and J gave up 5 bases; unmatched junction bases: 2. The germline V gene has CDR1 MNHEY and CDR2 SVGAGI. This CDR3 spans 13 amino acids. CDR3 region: CASSYKAGDEQYF. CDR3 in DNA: TGTGCCAGCAGTTACAAAGCGGGGGACGAGCAGTACTTC.

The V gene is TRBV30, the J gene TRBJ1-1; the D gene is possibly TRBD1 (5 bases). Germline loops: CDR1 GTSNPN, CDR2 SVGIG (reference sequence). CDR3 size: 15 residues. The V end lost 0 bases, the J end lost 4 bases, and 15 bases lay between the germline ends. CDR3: CAWSVILGGGTEAFF. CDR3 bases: TGTGCCTGGAGTGTCATCTTGGGGGGTGGCACTGAAGCTTTCTTT. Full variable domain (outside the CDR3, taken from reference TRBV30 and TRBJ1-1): SQTIHQWPATLVQPVGSPLSLECTVEGTSNPNLYWYRQAAGRGLQLLFYSVGIGQISSEVPQNLSASRPQDRQFILSSKKLLLSDSGFYLCAWSVILGGGTEAFFGQGTRLTVV.

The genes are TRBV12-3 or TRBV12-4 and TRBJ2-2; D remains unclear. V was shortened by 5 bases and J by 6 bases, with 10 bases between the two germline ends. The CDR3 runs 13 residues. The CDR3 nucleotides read TGTGCCAGCAGTCTAGTGGATGCCGGGGAGCTGTTTTTT. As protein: CASSLVDAGELFF.

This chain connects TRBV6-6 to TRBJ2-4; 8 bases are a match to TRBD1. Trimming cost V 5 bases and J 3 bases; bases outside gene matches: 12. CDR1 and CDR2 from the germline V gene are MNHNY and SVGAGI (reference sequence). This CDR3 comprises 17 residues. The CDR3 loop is CASSPIGTGPYKNIQYF. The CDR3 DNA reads TGTGCCAGCAGTCCCATTGGGACAGGACCTTACAAAAACATTCAGTACTTC.

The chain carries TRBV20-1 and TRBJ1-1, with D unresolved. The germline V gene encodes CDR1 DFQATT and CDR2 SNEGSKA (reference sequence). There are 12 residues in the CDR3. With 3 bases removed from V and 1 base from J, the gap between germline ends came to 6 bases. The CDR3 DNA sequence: TGCAGTGCTAGTTATCAGAACACTGAAGCTTTCTTT. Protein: CSASYQNTEAFF.

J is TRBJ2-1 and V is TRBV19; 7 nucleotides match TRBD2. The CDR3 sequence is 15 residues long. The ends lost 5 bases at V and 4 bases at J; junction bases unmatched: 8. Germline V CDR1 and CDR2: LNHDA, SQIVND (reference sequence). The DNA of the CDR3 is TGTGCCAGTAGTTTGGAGCGGGGATTATACAATGAGCAGTTCTTC. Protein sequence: CASSLERGLYNEQFF.

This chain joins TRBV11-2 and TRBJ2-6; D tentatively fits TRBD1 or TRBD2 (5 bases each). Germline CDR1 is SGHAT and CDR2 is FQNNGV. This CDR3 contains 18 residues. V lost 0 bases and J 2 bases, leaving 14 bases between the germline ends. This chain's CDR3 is CASSLDRTGGTGANVLTF. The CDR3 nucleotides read TGTGCCAGCAGCTTAGATCGTACAGGAGGAACTGGGGCCAACGTCCTGACTTTC.

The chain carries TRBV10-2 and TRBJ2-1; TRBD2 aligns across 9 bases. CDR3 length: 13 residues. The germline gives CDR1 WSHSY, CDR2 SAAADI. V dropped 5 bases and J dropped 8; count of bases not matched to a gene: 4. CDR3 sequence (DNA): TGCGCCAGCAGTCCTAGCGGGGAATATGAGCAGTTCTTC. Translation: CASSPSGEYEQFF.

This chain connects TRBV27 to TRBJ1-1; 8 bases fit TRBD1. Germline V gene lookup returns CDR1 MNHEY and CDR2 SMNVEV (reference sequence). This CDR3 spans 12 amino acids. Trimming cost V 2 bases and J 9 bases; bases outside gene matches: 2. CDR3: CASSLGRGQAFF. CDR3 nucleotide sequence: TGTGCCAGCAGTTTAGGCAGGGGGCAAGCTTTCTTT.

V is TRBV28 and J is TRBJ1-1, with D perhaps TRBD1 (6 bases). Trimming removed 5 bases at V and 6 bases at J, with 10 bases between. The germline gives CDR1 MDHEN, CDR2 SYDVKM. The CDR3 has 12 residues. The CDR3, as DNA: TGTGCCAGCAGTCTCAGACAGGCTGAAGCTTTCTTT. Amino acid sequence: CASSLRQAEAFF.

CDR3 residues: CASSLSTDTQYF. The CDR3 nucleotides are TGTGCCAGCAGCCTGAGCACAGATACGCAGTATTTT. This chain connects TRBV3-1 (or the pseudogene TRBV3-2) to TRBJ2-3, with D unclear. V was shortened by 4 bases and J by 0 bases, with 2 bases between the two germline ends. Germline V gene data show CDR1 as LGHDT and CDR2 as YNNKEL (reference sequence). CDR3 size: 12 residues.

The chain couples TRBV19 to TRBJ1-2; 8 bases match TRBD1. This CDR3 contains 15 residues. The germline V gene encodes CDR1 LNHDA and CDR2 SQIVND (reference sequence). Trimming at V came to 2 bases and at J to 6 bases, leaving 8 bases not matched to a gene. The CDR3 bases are TGTGCCAGTAGTATACGGGATGGACAGGGAGATGGCTACACCTTC. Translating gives CASSIRDGQGDGYTF.

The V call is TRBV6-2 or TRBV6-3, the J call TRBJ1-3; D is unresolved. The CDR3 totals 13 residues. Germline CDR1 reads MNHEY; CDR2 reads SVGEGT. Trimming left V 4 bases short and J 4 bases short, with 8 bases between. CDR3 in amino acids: CASSFYRGNTIYF. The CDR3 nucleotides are TGTGCCAGCAGTTTCTATAGAGGAAACACCATATATTTT.

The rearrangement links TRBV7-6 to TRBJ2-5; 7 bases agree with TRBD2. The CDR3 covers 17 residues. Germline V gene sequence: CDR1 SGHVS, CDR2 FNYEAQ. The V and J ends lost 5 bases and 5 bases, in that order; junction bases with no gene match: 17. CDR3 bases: TGTGCCAGCAGCCCTTGGGGAGCGGGGCCCTCCTGGGAGACCCAGTACTTC. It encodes CASSPWGAGPSWETQYF.

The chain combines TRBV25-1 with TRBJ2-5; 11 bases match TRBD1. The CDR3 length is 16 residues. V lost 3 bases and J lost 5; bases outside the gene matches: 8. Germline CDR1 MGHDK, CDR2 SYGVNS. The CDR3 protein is CASSDDRTGGLETQYF. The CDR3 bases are TGTGCCAGCAGTGATGATAGGACAGGGGGCTTGGAGACCCAGTACTTC.

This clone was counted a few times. CDR3 in amino acids: CASRLQGLAYEQYF. The CDR3 DNA reads TGTGCCAGCAGACTACAGGGCCTTGCCTACGAGCAGTACTTC. This rearrangement joins TRBV27 to TRBJ2-7; tentative D call: TRBD1 (6 bases). This CDR3 region has 14 residues. CDR1 MNHEY and CDR2 SMNVEV come from the germline V gene (reference sequence). Trimming stripped 6 bases from V and 2 bases from J, with 14 bases between.

As DNA, the CDR3 is TGTGCCAGCAGCGTTTCTCCGTTAAAGAACACTGAAGCTTTCTTT. It yields the protein CASSVSPLKNTEAFF. The chain is built from TRBV9 and TRBJ1-1; no reliable D call. Germline V CDR1 and CDR2: SGDLS, YYNGEE. This CDR3 is 15 amino acids long. V was cut by 2 bases and J by 1 base, with 12 bases left in between.

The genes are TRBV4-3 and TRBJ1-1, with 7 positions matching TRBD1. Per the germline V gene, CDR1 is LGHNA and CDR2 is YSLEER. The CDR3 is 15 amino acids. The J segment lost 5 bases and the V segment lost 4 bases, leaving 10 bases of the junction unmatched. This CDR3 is CASSPTKTGTTEAFF. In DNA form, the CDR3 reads TGCGCCAGCAGCCCAACGAAGACAGGGACGACTGAAGCTTTCTTT.

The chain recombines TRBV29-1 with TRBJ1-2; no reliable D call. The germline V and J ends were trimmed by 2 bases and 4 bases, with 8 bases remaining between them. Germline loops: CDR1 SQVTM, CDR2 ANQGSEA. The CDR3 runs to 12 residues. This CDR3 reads CSVEREGYGYTF. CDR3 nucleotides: TGCAGCGTTGAACGGGAAGGCTATGGCTACACCTTC.

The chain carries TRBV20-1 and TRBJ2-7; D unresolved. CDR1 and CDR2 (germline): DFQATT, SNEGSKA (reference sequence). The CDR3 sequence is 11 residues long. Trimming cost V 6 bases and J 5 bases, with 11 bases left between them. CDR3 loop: CSAYRTNEQYF. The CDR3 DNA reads TGCAGTGCCTACCGGACCAACGAGCAGTACTTC.

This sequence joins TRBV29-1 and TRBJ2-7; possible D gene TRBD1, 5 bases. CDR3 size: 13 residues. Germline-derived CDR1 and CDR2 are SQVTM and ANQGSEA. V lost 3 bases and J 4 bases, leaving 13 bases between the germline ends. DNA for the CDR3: TGCAGCGTTGATACGGCAGGGCGGTACGAGCAGTACTTC. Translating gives CSVDTAGRYEQYF.